This T cell receptor (beta chain) was retrieved from a study of a mutant IDH1 vaccine in newly diagnosed glioma. The germline gives CDR1 SGHTA, CDR2 FQGNSA. V was trimmed by 5 bases and J by 2 bases, leaving 11 bases between them. The CDR3 extends over 14 amino acids. Stated time point: week 11, during vaccination. Doses comprised 300 ug of mutant IDH1 20-mer peptide each, plus topical imiquimod. This table comes from immunoSEQ multiplex PCR, and its TCRdb copy is limited to in-frame clones, with some not included. The profile shows fewer than 70,000 clones, around 91% of them singletons. With regard to this clone: Its antigen remains unidentified.

The sample was PBMCs, taken from a glioma patient whose treatment included an IDH1 peptide vaccine. This clonotype was obtained from a man aged 40-50 years with glioma. This chain connects TRBV7-2 to TRBJ2-3; D is possibly TRBD1 or TRBD2 (5 bases each). The CDR3 bases are TGTGCCAGCAGCCTGGGACCTATCACAGATACGCAGTATTTT. Its translation: CASSLGPITDTQYF.